The present T cell receptor beta chain was sequenced within a study of T cell repertoires in cytomegalovirus infection. The overall study: Indications of both CMV infection and matching HLA type were provided by public TCR beta signatures.

The V gene lost 1 base and the J gene lost 0 bases, with 10 bases spanning the gap. In germline, CDR1 is LGHNA, CDR2 YNFKEQ. This CDR3 has 16 amino acids. Study-wide results and caveats: Cumulative frequency of public TCR beta families picked out carriers of CMV plus the relevant HLA. The ex vivo response was dominated by HLA-C-restricted CMV-specific TCR beta clonotypes.

This clonotype has a count of ten or more. Its antigen remains unknown. From the reads, TCRdb called clonotypes with MiXCR, one entry per CDR3 protein. This sample has a few hundred thousand distinct CDR3 sequences; around a sixth occur once, and the top ten carry 12%. Sequenced material: PBMCs. The chain has TRBV4-2 and TRBJ1-3; D is unresolved. This TCR came from a human donor in good health (CMV status not recorded). Some clones in this sample may be carry-over from other donors' samples. The CDR3 sequence is CASSQGPAVSGNTIYF. The CDR3 nucleotides are TGTGCCAGCAGCCAAGGCCCGGCAGTCTCTGGAAACACCATATATTTT.